The present entry profiles one T cell receptor beta chain with its context. This specimen belongs to a study of blood T cell repertoires in COVID-19. Turning to the study itself: Samples taken during acute and convalescent COVID-19 were collected in the United States, Italy and Spain.

Participants were aged roughly 18 to 90 years, lived in 24 US areas, and enrolled virtually. Participants reported their clinical history, and cohort assignment relied on those reports. Under the authors' procedure: Estimated nucleated cell counts came from reference gene primer amplification. Method: immunoSEQ multiplex PCR; TCRdb's copy keeps in-frame clones and lacks some. That table gives V, J and clone size, and the DNA gave D and trimming. The sample contains under 150,000 clones, approximately 84% of which appear only once. Sequencing used PBMCs or T cells enriched from blood (not recorded which). This receptor was identified in a man aged 35 to 55 with acute COVID-19.

CDR3 bases: TGTGCCAGCAGTGAATTAGGACAGGGCATCTATGGCTACACCTTC. Its translation is CASSELGQGIYGYTF. This chain links TRBV2 with TRBJ1-2, with 8 bases fitting TRBD1. The germline CDR1 and CDR2 sequences are SNHLY and FYNNEI. V was clipped by 2 bases and J by 4 bases; unmatched bases: 6. This CDR3 contains 15 residues.